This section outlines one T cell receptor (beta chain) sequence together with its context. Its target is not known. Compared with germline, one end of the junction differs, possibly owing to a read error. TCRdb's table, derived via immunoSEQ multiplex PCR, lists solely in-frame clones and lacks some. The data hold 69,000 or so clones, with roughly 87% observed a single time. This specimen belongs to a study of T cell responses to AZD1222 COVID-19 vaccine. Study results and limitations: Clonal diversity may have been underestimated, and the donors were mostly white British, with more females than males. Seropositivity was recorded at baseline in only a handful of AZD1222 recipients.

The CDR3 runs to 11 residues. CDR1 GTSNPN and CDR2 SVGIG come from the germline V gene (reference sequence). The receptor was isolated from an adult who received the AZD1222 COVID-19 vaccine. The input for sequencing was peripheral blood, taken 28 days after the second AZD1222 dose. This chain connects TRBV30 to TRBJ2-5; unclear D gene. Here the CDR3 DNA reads TGTGCCTGGGCAGACCAGGAGACCCAGTACTTC. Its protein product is CAWADQETQYF.